These T cell receptor beta chains were read from a single sample in a study of Ad26.COV2.S vaccination and SARS-CoV-2 variants. TCRdb's table, derived via immunoSEQ multiplex PCR, lists solely in-frame clones and lacks some. Among roughly 270,000 clones listed, about 89% were seen once. Sequenced here: peripheral blood, sampled in a trial of Ad26.COV2.S vaccine versus placebo. The origin of the receptors is a person between 18 and 65 years old who received the Ad26.COV2.S COVID-19 vaccine or a placebo. CDR3s include the opening cysteine and the closing phenylalanine or tryptophan. A D gene is named only where the DNA matches it firmly. A clone size is listed for some rows: how often the clone was seen (once, few, many), or a class if it is expanded.

>TRBJ2-5|TRBD2|TRBV5-6|.
TGTGCCAGCAGCCCCATTAGCGGGGAAGAGACCCAGTACTTC
CASSPISGEETQYF
>TRBJ1-2|.|TRBV7-9|.
TGTGCCAGCAGCTGGGGACGGCCTTCTAACTATGGCTACACCTTC
CASSWGRPSNYGYTF
>TRBJ1-2|.|TRBV19|few
TGTGCCAGTAGTATCACCCCAGGGGTTCAGGTCTATGGCTACACCTTC
CASSITPGVQVYGYTF
>TRBJ2-7|TRBD1|TRBV10-2|.
TGCGCCAGCAGCCAACGGGGACAGGCGAGCTCCTACGAGCAGTACTTC
CASSQRGQASSYEQYF
>TRBJ2-1|TRBD1|TRBV6-5|.
TGTGCCAGCAGCGGGTACAGGGGAACGGTTACTGAGCAGTTCTTC
CASSGYRGTVTEQFF
>TRBJ2-1|TRBD2|TRBV10-3|.
TGTGCCATCAGTGAAGGGACTAGTGCATACAATGAGCAGTTCTTC
CAISEGTSAYNEQFF
>TRBJ1-2|.|TRBV6-2/TRBV6-3|.
TGTGCCAGCAGTCCCGGGGGGGCTAACTATGGCTACACCTTC
CASSPGGANYGYTF
>TRBJ1-1|TRBD1|TRBV5-4|.
TGTGCCAGCAGGATGGGACAGGTGAACACTGAAGCTTTCTTT
CASRMGQVNTEAFF
>TRBJ1-2|.|TRBV4-1|.
TGCGCCAGCAGTCAGAGGGAGGGCGACTATGGCTACACCTTC
CASSQREGDYGYTF
>TRBJ1-1|TRBD1|TRBV5-6|.
TGTGCCAGCAGCTTGTACGACAGGGTCATAGCTGAAGCTTTCTTT
CASSLYDRVIAEAFF
>TRBJ1-1|.|TRBV10-1|.
TGCGCCAGCAGCCCGCTTTTGAACACTGAAGCTTTCTTT
CASSPLLNTEAFF
>TRBJ1-2|.|TRBV7-9|few
TGTGCCAGCAGCTTAGAGAACTATGGCTACACCTTC
CASSLENYGYTF
>TRBJ2-1|.|TRBV6-5|.
TGTGCCAGCAGTTACTCGAGAACGGGCCTTTACAATGAGCAGTTCTTC
CASSYSRTGLYNEQFF
>TRBJ2-7|.|TRBV29-1|.
TGCAGCGTTGGAAAGGGGGTATCCTACGAGCAGTACTTC
CSVGKGVSYEQYF
>TRBJ2-7|.|TRBV6-6|.
TGTGCCAGCAGAAGTAGCTCGGGTCCTGGGGAGCAGTACTTC
CASRSSSGPGEQYF
>TRBJ1-5|.|TRBV7-8|.
TGTGCCAGCAGCTTAGCGTATAGCAATCAGCCCCAGCATTTT
CASSLAYSNQPQHF
>TRBJ2-1|TRBD2|TRBV19|.
TGTGCCAGTGGCGAACTAGCGGGAGCTGTGAATGAGCAGTTCTTC
CASGELAGAVNEQFF
>TRBJ2-1|TRBD2|TRBV7-6|.
TGTGCCAGCAGCTTAGGCCTAGCGGGATCCCAATACAATGAGCAGTTCTTC
CASSLGLAGSQYNEQFF
>TRBJ2-5|TRBD2|TRBV18|.
TGTGCCAGCTCACCAGATGGACTAGCGGGGGCCCGGACCCAGTACTTC
CASSPDGLAGARTQYF
>TRBJ1-2|.|TRBV5-5|.
TGTGCCAGCAGATTGACCGTACCCTATGGCTACACCTTC
CASRLTVPYGYTF
>TRBJ2-7|.|TRBV7-2|.
TGTGCCAGCAGTTTGGGGGGAGGCCCTAGCGAGCAGTACTTC
CASSLGGGPSEQYF
>TRBJ1-1|.|TRBV5-1|once
TGCGCCAGCAGCCCCGGGGAGGGAGGGGCTTTCTTT
CASSPGEGGAFF
>TRBJ1-1|.|TRBV29-1|.
TGCAGCGTTGCAAGGTCGAACACTGAAGCTTTCTTT
CSVARSNTEAFF
>TRBJ1-6|TRBD1|TRBV10-3|few
TGTGCCATCAGTGAGTCGGACAGGGCGGGTCGGGGTTCACCCCTCCACTTT
CAISESDRAGRGSPLHF
>TRBJ2-2|TRBD2|TRBV4-2|.
TGTGCCAGCAGCTTTAGCGGGGGGCCAACCACCGGGGAGCTGTTTTTT
CASSFSGGPTTGELFF
>TRBJ1-1|.|TRBV6-5|.
TGTGCCGCCAAGGACCCTGCCCTCACTGAAGCTTTCTTT
CAAKDPALTEAFF
>TRBJ1-2|.|TRBV5-1|.
TGCGCCAGCAGCTTGAACGTTGGGGCGGACAGCTATGGCTACACCTTC
CASSLNVGADSYGYTF
>TRBJ2-1|.|TRBV13|.
TGTGCCAGCAGGCCTTTTGTAGGGTCCTCCTACAATGAGCAGTTCTTC
CASRPFVGSSYNEQFF
>TRBJ2-3|.|TRBV2|.
TGTGCCAGCAGTGATTGGGCTGCCACAGATACGCAGTATTTT
CASSDWAATDTQYF
>TRBJ1-1|.|TRBV15|.
TGTGCCACCAGCAGAGATATCGCAGGGGACACTGAAGCTTTCTTT
CATSRDIAGDTEAFF
>TRBJ1-1|.|TRBV7-9|.
TGTGCCAGCAGCCAAACAAGGGTGGACACTGAAGCTTTCTTT
CASSQTRVDTEAFF
>TRBJ1-6|.|TRBV27|many
TGTGCCAGCAAGGGCTACATGGATTCACCCCTCCACTTT
CASKGYMDSPLHF
>TRBJ1-2|.|TRBV6-5|.
TGTGCCAGCAGTTACGGGGCCGTCTATGGCTACACCTTC
CASSYGAVYGYTF
>TRBJ1-4|.|TRBV30|.
TGTGCCTGGGAAGCCCAAGGGTTTGAAAAACTGTTTTTT
CAWEAQGFEKLFF
>TRBJ2-7|.|TRBV19|.
TGTGCCAGTAGTATGGGACTCGGGACAGTTGGGAGGACCTACGAGCAGTACTTC
CASSMGLGTVGRTYEQYF
>TRBJ1-2|.|TRBV5-6|.
TGTGCCAGCAGCCTGGGAGGGGGGGCGAGCTATGGCTACACCTTC
CASSLGGGASYGYTF
>TRBJ2-7|.|TRBV7-8|.
TGTGCCAGCAGCTGGGGGTCAGACAGGACACCTTACGAGCAGTACTTC
CASSWGSDRTPYEQYF
>TRBJ2-7|.|TRBV6-2/TRBV6-3|.
TGTGCCAGCAACCCTGGGGCAAGGGGCTACGAGCAGTACTTC
CASNPGARGYEQYF
>TRBJ2-7|.|TRBV7-2|.
TGTGCCAGCAGCATCCAGCGGGCGTCACCCGAGCAGTACTTC
CASSIQRASPEQYF
>TRBJ2-7|.|TRBV7-2|.
TGTGCCAGCAGCCTCTCTCCCGTTTCGAGCTCCTACGAGCAGTACTTC
CASSLSPVSSSYEQYF
>TRBJ1-1|.|TRBV7-8|.
TGTGCCAGCAGCTTACTTGGGGGGGCAGGGAGAGGCACTGAAGCTTTCTTT
CASSLLGGAGRGTEAFF
>TRBJ2-1|TRBD2|TRBV5-1|.
TGCGCCAGCAGCGTAAGCGGGGGGGTCTTCAATGAGCAGTTCTTC
CASSVSGGVFNEQFF
>TRBJ1-3|.|TRBV7-2|.
TGTGCCAGCAGCCAGGGGTTTCCTGGAAACACCATATATTTT
CASSQGFPGNTIYF
>TRBJ2-3|.|TRBV28|.
TGTGCCAGCAATCCCCCTAATTCAGATACGCAGTATTTT
CASNPPNSDTQYF
>TRBJ1-4|.|TRBV27|.
TGTGCCAGCAGTTTTCTTTTCGGAGGGGAAAAACTGTTTTTT
CASSFLFGGEKLFF
>TRBJ2-7|TRBD1|TRBV19|.
TGTGCCAGTAGTCCCCTGGGACAGGGGGAAGTCCCGGGCGAGCAGTACTTC
CASSPLGQGEVPGEQYF
>TRBJ2-3|TRBD1|TRBV5-1|.
TGCGCCAGCAGCTTGGGACAGGGAAGCTCAGATACGCAGTATTTT
CASSLGQGSSDTQYF
>TRBJ1-2|TRBD1|TRBV7-9|.
TGTGCCAGCAGCCTGGACAGGGCCAGGGGCTACACCTTC
CASSLDRARGYTF
>TRBJ1-3|TRBD1|TRBV4-3|.
TGCGCCAGCAGCCAAGAATACAGGGGAGGGTTCGGGGAGAGAAACACCATATATTTT
CASSQEYRGGFGERNTIYF
>TRBJ1-2|TRBD1|TRBV14|.
TGTGCCAGCAGCCAAGATCTGACAGGGGTGGGCTACACCTTC
CASSQDLTGVGYTF
>TRBJ2-2|TRBD1|TRBV19|.
TGTGCCAGTAGGGGGACAGGGAGGACCGGGGAGCTGTTTTTT
CASRGTGRTGELFF
>TRBJ1-5|TRBD1|TRBV4-2|.
TGTGCCAGCAGCCAAGGGACAGGGGCGGATCAGCCCCAGCATTTT
CASSQGTGADQPQHF
>TRBJ2-1|.|TRBV5-6|.
TGTGCCAGCAGCTTTCGAGGGGCGTTCTACAATGAGCAGTTCTTC
CASSFRGAFYNEQFF
>TRBJ2-6|TRBD1|TRBV7-2|.
TGTGCCAGCAGCTTAGCTTCTACAGGGGAAGGGGCCAACGTCCTGACTTTC
CASSLASTGEGANVLTF